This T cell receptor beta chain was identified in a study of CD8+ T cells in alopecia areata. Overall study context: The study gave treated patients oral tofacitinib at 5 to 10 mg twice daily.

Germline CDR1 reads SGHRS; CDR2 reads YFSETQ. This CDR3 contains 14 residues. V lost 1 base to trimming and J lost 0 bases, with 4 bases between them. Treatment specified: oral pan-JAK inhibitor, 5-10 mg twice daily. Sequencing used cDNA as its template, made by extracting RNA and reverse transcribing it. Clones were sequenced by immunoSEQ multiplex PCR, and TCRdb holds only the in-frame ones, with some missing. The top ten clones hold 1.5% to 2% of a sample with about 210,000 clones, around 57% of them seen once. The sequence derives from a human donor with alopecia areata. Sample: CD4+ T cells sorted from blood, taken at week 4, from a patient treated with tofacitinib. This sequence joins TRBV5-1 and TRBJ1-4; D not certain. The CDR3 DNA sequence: TGCGCCAGCAGCTTGTCCCCAACTAATGAAAAACTGTTTTTT. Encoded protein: CASSLSPTNEKLFF.